This T cell receptor (beta chain) was sequenced for a study of T-cell reconstitution after alpha-beta-depleted transplantation in children. Study-wide findings and caveats: Surviving recipient T cells and thymic progenitors produced the high day-60 TCRbeta diversity seen in some patients. Several hundred expanded graft clones reportedly were the source of alpha-beta T cells about two months after transplant.

The ends were cut back, 3 bases at V and 2 bases at J, with 19 bases in the middle. Germline V lookup: CDR1 LGHNA, CDR2 YNFKEQ. The CDR3 has 17 amino acids. Preparing the TCRbeta library involved the use of unique molecular identifiers. MiXCR was run by TCRdb on the PCR reads, yielding one entry per CDR3 protein. In the table there are more than 300,000 distinct CDR3 sequences, roughly 15% of which are singletons. On this clonotype: Its antigen is currently unknown.

V usage is TRBV4-2 and J usage is TRBJ1-2, with D tentatively TRBD1 (6 bases). The TCR comes from a male patient between 2 and 10 years old who had a stem cell transplant for acute lymphoblastic leukemia, so the T cells may come from the graft donor. Sample: PBMCs, mostly from graft donor cells, taken 360 days after TCRalphabeta/CD19-depleted stem cell transplant. In nucleotides, the CDR3 is TGTGCCAGCAGCCAGGGCCACCCGGCTCAGGGGAACTATGGCTACACCTTC. Residues: CASSQGHPAQGNYGYTF.